This TCR beta chain is drawn from a study of cytomegalovirus exposure and HLA in healthy donors (dated by TCRdb to the late 2010s). Some background on the complete study: According to an earlier analysis of 587 of the donors, roughly 180 million T cells yielded 117 million unique TCR beta sequences and approximately 300 Gb of sequence data. The study used immunosequencing to profile the T cell repertoires of several hundred subjects and linked those repertoires to cytomegalovirus serostatus. In addition to the first cohort of several hundred subjects, a separate validation cohort of 120 different subjects was used. An early release that covered some 630 HLA-typed donors contained approximately 300 gigabases of sequencing data and tens of millions of unique TCR sequences. In a later genetic analysis, genome-wide SNP genotypes for about 55% of the roughly 700 donors were used, and that subset was treated as a discovery cohort. The aim of the study was to test whether cataloging public T cell receptors could identify signatures of past pathogen exposure. In an earlier analysis of roughly 600 of the donors, high-throughput TCR beta sequencing was used to judge whether each TCR beta V gene segment behaved as functional or pseudogenic. Of the roughly 400 genotyped donors, roughly 76% were placed in the genetic ancestry cluster associated with self-reported Caucasian donors. A later analysis re-analyzed previously published TCR beta repertoires from approximately 700 donors and added high-resolution HLA genotyping to study TCR occurrence patterns. Among roughly 400 genotyped donors of the cohort, an average of around 240,000 unique TCR beta nucleotide sequences were sequenced per donor, roughly 20% of them non-productive. In the later analysis, no new phenotypic data were used to find candidate immune exposures; instead, reliance was placed on TCR beta sequences and their occurrence across donors. HLA typing included class I and class II loci at four-digit resolution. Donor age, sex, ethnicity and CMV serostatus were collected together with the repertoire data. Typing coverage differed by locus: A, B, C, DRB1 and DQB1 were typed in roughly 620-630 donors, DQA1 in about 500, DPA1 in around 610, and DPB1 in 400 to 480. Because of strong linkage in the cohort, roughly five DR-DQ haplotypes were treated as single units for association and clustering. To predict cytomegalovirus infection status, the study combined high-throughput TCR immunosequencing, statistical association of individual TCRs with disease status, and machine learning. All discovery cohort repertoires had been generated using a single sequencing platform. Summary of the overall study and its limitations: Linkage disequilibrium might explain the correlated functional status among segregating V segments, but an unknown experimental factor could not be excluded. Assigning TCR associations to individual alleles was difficult when HLA alleles, especially DR and DQ, strongly co-occurred. In a later analysis, HLA-associated TCR beta chains were found to be more clonally expanded and to have lower generation probabilities than equally common non-associated chains. The classifier was reported to diagnose cytomegalovirus status with high specificity and sensitivity in both the original and validation cohorts. Specific HLA alleles were associated with 15,000 to 20,000 TCR beta sequences at a false discovery rate of 0.05 in a later analysis. Sequencing depth was assumed to be roughly uniform across donors in the presence/absence analyses, though that assumption may not hold. The 87-base-pair reads could not distinguish some IMGT-functional V segments, including TRBV6-2 and TRBV6-3, so those segments were excluded. Across donors, most TCR sequences were observed very rarely, whereas some public TCRs were present in many individuals. According to a later analysis, TCR association rates differed among HLA loci, with DRB1 alleles showing the most associated TCRs and HLA-C alleles showing the fewest. In a later genetic analysis, fewer N-insertions in productive TCRs were reported among donors in an Asian-associated ancestry cluster than the approximately 710-donor mean. The only immune exposure information available for the cohort was CMV serostatus. It was suggested by the authors that the approach could potentially be generalized to other disease states and immunological phenotypes. A few of the identified cytomegalovirus-associated TCR beta chains were confirmed in vitro to be specific for cytomegalovirus antigens. Most CMV-associated TCR beta chains appeared to be HLA-restricted in a later analysis, and the HLA associations seemed to be driven largely by CMV exposure. The sequencing pipeline was judged likely to have produced a cluster of highly shared sequence variants as a technical artifact. A later analysis reported that several top co-occurrence clusters appeared linked to parvovirus B19, influenza, CMV and Epstein-Barr virus. The cohort was sequenced for TCR beta chains only, and without alpha or paired-chain data the features that could be detected were limited. Because counts were too low, around 17 rarely observed V segments, including chromosome 9 orphons, were left out of the earlier analysis of roughly 600 of the donors. A further reported finding was that TCR beta sequences accurately predicted the HLA-A and HLA-B alleles for most subjects in the first cohort. HLA typing was unavailable for some donors at each locus, so association tests used only the typed subset. A total of fewer than 200 TCR beta chains were listed by the study as associated with cytomegalovirus. In an earlier analysis of approximately 590 of the donors, most TCR beta V segments were observed in productive rearrangements about 90% or about 30% of the time, broadly matching IMGT annotations. V-gene and J-gene trimming of TCR beta chains was associated with a missense DCLRE1C variant in a later genetic analysis, and the association was replicated in an independent cohort.

In total, 600 or so healthy bone marrow donors made up the cohort. Cohort members were all nominally healthy when sampled, although unrecorded immune exposures were likely present. The donor was CMV seronegative and belonged to the group of 352 seronegative cohort members. A peripheral blood sample was provided by each donor, and peripheral blood mononuclear cells were used for TCR beta sequencing. The Qiagen DNeasy Blood Extraction Kit was used to extract genomic DNA from the blood cell samples. Notes on this clone: It has no known antigen specificity. No much larger clonotype is one base removed from it; base qualities were not supplied.

Preparation of the library involved the immunoSEQ multiplex PCR assay. The multiplex PCR relied on a mix of 60 forward primers for TCR Vbeta segments and 13 reverse primers for TCR Jbeta segments. Amplification of the CDR3 region of rearranged TCR beta genes was performed with a multiplex PCR assay on genomic DNA. Amplified TCR beta libraries were sequenced as 87-base-pair reads on the Illumina HiSeq System. Per the original workflow: In a later analysis, tens of millions of unique TCR beta chains were counted across the 650 to 750 repertoires, and roughly 11 million of these chains were shared by at least two donors. To remove PCR and sequencing errors, raw reads were error-corrected and collapsed into unique sequences using a nearest-neighbor algorithm that merged closely related sequences. V, D and J gene segments were assigned by aligning CDR3 sequences to IMGT reference sequences. Each retained sequence needed at least a six-nucleotide match to both a V gene segment and a J gene segment. Rearrangements were classified as productive when the CDR3 lacked stop codons and remained in frame with V and J, and all other rearrangements were classified as non-productive. Following IMGT convention, CDR3 was defined as the stretch from the second conserved V-encoded cysteine up to the conserved J-encoded phenylalanine. The earlier analysis of approximately 500 of the donors excluded sequences that lacked an unambiguous match to a single V gene segment. An earlier analysis of about 590 of the donors classified V segments as functional when productive rearrangements were above 56.7% and as segregating when the standard deviation between donors was above 5%. A statistical classification framework was built to diagnose cytomegalovirus status from the catalog of TCR beta chain sequences. V and J gene assignment, in a later analysis, came from comparing TCR nucleotide sequences with IMGT/GENE-DB human TR gene sequences. In a later analysis, CDR3 sequences and most-parsimonious VDJ recombination scenarios were assigned using the TCRdist pipeline. A later analysis defined each TCR beta chain by its CDR3 amino acid sequence plus V-gene family, and excluded reads lacking a unique V-gene family. To address suspected cross-contamination and a sequencing artifact, a later analysis removed a few hundred highly shared, low-generation-probability nucleotide sequences. In a later analysis, a clonal expansion index for each public chain was calculated from normalized within-repertoire ranks of inferred template counts. Generation probabilities in a later analysis came from a VDJ recombination model fitted to out-of-frame rearrangements, and those results were checked against IGoR. A later analysis scored TCR-TCR, TCR-HLA and TCR-CMV co-occurrence with hypergeometric tests, applying a repertoire-size bias correction to TCR pairs. False discovery rates were estimated in a later analysis by permuting HLA or CMV assignments 20 times. A later analysis grouped co-occurring TCRs with DBSCAN, adding TCRdist sequence similarity when clustering within HLA-allele-positive subsets. Co-occurrence clustering excluded repertoires with fewer than 30,000 or more than 120,000 public chains, plus five with anomalous nucleotide sharing. Imported from immuneACCESS, the table was reduced by TCRdb to in-frame sequences with V and J called. These copies leave out some clones; in studies compared against another copy, an unresolved V gene accounts for under half, and the cause of the remainder is not known. D and trimming come from the DNA, and the V and J calls and clone size come from that table. Across this sample there are some 170,000 clones, with 70% to 90% seen only once. The ten largest clones take up 0.65% to 0.9% of the sample.

Based on the germline V gene, the CDR1 and CDR2 sequences are SGHTA and FQGNSA. Trimming costs V 1 base and J 7 bases, and their ends lie 19 bases apart. Taken from cysteine to phenylalanine, the CDR3 has 16 residues. Only the CDR3 DNA stays, 48 bases, in frame from base 1. This TCR came from a woman in her 30s in good health and CMV-seronegative. Sequenced: PBMCs. The sequence joins TRBV7-2 to TRBJ1-2, and the D gene may be TRBD1, 5 bases matching. Read as DNA, the sequence is TGTGCCAGCAGCTTAGGAGTGGACATTTCCCCTCGTGGCTACACCTTC. Its translation is CASSLGVDISPRGYTF.